The rows below give T cell receptor beta chains drawn from one sample of a study of blood T cells in healthy people across ages. A single record per CDR3 protein comes from TCRdb applying MiXCR to the 5' RACE reads. The data show more than 800,000 distinct CDR3 sequences, 25% to 35% seen once. The sample consisted of blood. The receptor source for this set is a woman of 80 years or more in good health. The CDR3 runs from the conserved cysteine through the conserved F or W. A D gene is named only where the DNA matches it firmly. Clone size is shown for a subset of rows, as once, few, many or a class of expanded clone.

cdr3_nt	cdr3_aa	clone_size	v_call	j_call	d_call
TGCGGTGCCCTACTACCAAGGGCAGAGCAGCCCCAGCATTTT	CGALLPRAEQPQHF	NA	TRBV20-1	TRBJ1-5	NA
TGTGCCAGCAGCTTCAGCAGACCCTACGAGCAGTACTTC	CASSFSRPYEQYF	NA	TRBV11-2	TRBJ2-7	NA
TGTGCCAGCTCACCTAGGACAGGGGAGAATGAGCAGTTCTTC	CASSPRTGENEQFF	NA	TRBV18	TRBJ2-1	TRBD1
TGTGCCAGCAGTACCCAGGGGGATCTGAACACTGAAGCTTTCTTT	CASSTQGDLNTEAFF	few	TRBV6-5	TRBJ1-1	TRBD1
TGTGCCAGCAGACGGAATGACTCCTATAATTCACCCCTCCACTTT	CASRRNDSYNSPLHF	few	TRBV2	TRBJ1-6	NA
TGTGCCAGCTCACCAACGGCAGGGGGCCGTCCTAACTATGGCTACACCTTC	CASSPTAGGRPNYGYTF	NA	TRBV18	TRBJ1-2	TRBD1
TGCGCCAGCAGCCAAGAAGACAGGGGTAATGGCTACACCTTC	CASSQEDRGNGYTF	once	TRBV4-1	TRBJ1-2	TRBD1
TGTGCCAGCAGTTCTCCGGGACAGGAAGGCACCATATATTTT	CASSSPGQEGTIYF	NA	TRBV6-2/TRBV6-3	TRBJ1-3	TRBD1
TGTGCCGTTAAACCGGGGCGGGCGCCTAGCCTCAACGAGCAGTACTTC	CAVKPGRAPSLNEQYF	many	TRBV12-3/TRBV12-4	TRBJ2-7	NA
TGTGCCAGCAGCATCTCTAGGAGCCAAGAGACCCAGTACTTC	CASSISRSQETQYF	many	TRBV7-2	TRBJ2-5	NA
TGTGCCAGCAGTTACACGGTTTTAGCGGGGGTGACTAGCACAGATACGCAGTATTTT	CASSYTVLAGVTSTDTQYF	NA	TRBV6-5	TRBJ2-3	TRBD2